The present T cell receptor (beta chain) was sequenced within a study of cytomegalovirus exposure and HLA in healthy donors. Germline values: CDR1 GTSNPN, CDR2 SVGIG (reference sequence). Trimming left V 2 bases short and J 7 bases short, with 18 bases between. The CDR3 length is 14 residues. Whereas donors were nominally healthy upon sampling, unrecorded immune exposures were probable. The PCR ran on 60 Vbeta and 13 Jbeta primers. Some clones are missing from TCRdb's copy, which holds only in-frame ones; the method was immunoSEQ multiplex PCR. This sample yields about 150,000 clones, of which roughly 88% are seen a single time; approximately 1.2% belongs to the top ten.

J is TRBJ2-7 and V is TRBV30; D is perhaps TRBD2 (6 bases). This receptor was obtained from a boy aged 2-15 years in good health and CMV-seronegative. The sequencing sample was made of PBMCs. The DNA for the CDR3 is TGTGCCTGGAGTAAGGCGCAGCGGGCAGGGGAGCAGTACTTC. It codes for CAWSKAQRAGEQYF.